This T cell receptor (beta chain) was documented in a study of graft-versus-host responses after intestinal transplantation. Repertoires were generated with immunoSEQ multiplex PCR, while TCRdb's copy carries only in-frame clones and drops some. The sample lists 13,000 or so clones; roughly 35% were seen once. The CDR3 extends over 15 amino acids. Trimming removed 0 bases from V and 2 bases from J, with 10 bases in between. From germline, CDR1 is LNHNV and CDR2 YYDKDF (reference sequence). The sequence came from a human patient who received an intestinal transplant. Sequenced material: alloreactive CD4+ T cells from a mixed lymphocyte reaction culture, taken before intestinal transplant. Documented subset: CFSE-low proliferating T cells sorted from roughly 6-day pre-transplant mixed lymphocyte reaction (GvH or HvG direction). The chain links TRBV15 to TRBJ1-2, with unresolved D. CDR3 amino acids: CATSRDLGENYGYTF. The CDR3 nucleotides read TGTGCCACCAGCAGAGATCTGGGCGAAAACTATGGCTACACCTTC.